What follows are 3 T cell receptor beta chains derived from one specimen sequenced in a study of T cells in Graves' hyperthyroidism and ophthalmopathy. The CDR3 regions of TCR beta were amplified from RNA transcripts. The primer set for the first-round RT-PCR of the TCR CDR3 was HTBI. TCRdb fed the multiplex PCR reads into MiXCR, producing one record per CDR3 protein. The sample lists under 300,000 distinct CDR3 sequences, around 15% occurring once. Sequenced sample: blood. These receptors all stem from a woman aged 45 to 65 with Graves' hyperthyroidism that later progressed to Graves' ophthalmopathy.

This clonotype was recorded at least ten times. This chain joins TRBV6-1 and TRBJ2-2; D ambiguous. Germline V gene lookup returns CDR1 MNHNS and CDR2 SASEGT. Trimming removed 6 bases from V and 5 bases from J, with 7 bases in between. CDR3 length: 12 residues. The CDR3 bases are TGTGCCAGCAGCCGTGGAACCGGGGAGCTGTTTTTT. Translated, it gives CASSRGTGELFF.

The rearrangement uses TRBV3-1 and TRBJ2-1; 7 nucleotides line up with TRBD1. This CDR3 has 13 amino acids. The trim removed 3 bases at V and 16 bases at J, leaving 12 bases unmatched. CDR1 and CDR2 (germline): LGHDT, YNNKEL (reference sequence). The CDR3 DNA sequence: TGTGCCAGCAGCCAGGAAACCGGGACAGCTCGATTCTTC. Protein: CASSQETGTARFF.

This clonotype occurred many times. The chain recombines TRBV28 with TRBJ1-1; 7 bases line up with TRBD1. Germline lookup yields CDR1 MDHEN and CDR2 SYDVKM. This CDR3 is 15 amino acids long. Trimming removed 3 bases from V and 4 bases from J; junction bases left unmatched: 8. CDR3 loop: CASSFFAGGGTEAFF. In nucleotides, the CDR3 is TGTGCCAGCAGTTTTTTTGCAGGGGGGGGCACTGAAGCTTTCTTT.